Following are 25 T cell receptor beta chains from one sample sequenced in a study of shared clonotypes between healthy human individuals. The naive CD8 population came from CD45RO-negative cells selected for CCR7, without terminally differentiated effector memory CD45RA+ cells. Sequencing used immunoSEQ multiplex PCR; TCRdb keeps in-frame clones, though not all of them. The sample records around 640,000 clones, approximately 96% being singletons. Sequenced material: naive CD8+ T cells sorted from blood. The origin of the receptors is a woman aged 25-40 years in good health.

The CDR3 protein is CASSFGDRDDEQYF. CDR3 sequence (DNA): TGTGCCAGCAGTTTCGGGGACAGGGACGACGAGCAGTACTTC. V gene TRBV28 combines with J gene TRBJ2-7; 9 positions match TRBD1. The V gene's germline CDR1 is MDHEN and CDR2 SYDVKM. V was pared by 3 bases and J by 5 bases, with 5 bases of the junction left unmatched. The CDR3 runs 14 residues.

V and J are TRBV6-5 and TRBJ1-3; no firm D call. This CDR3 is built from 14 residues. V lost 7 bases to trimming and J lost 0 bases, with 10 bases between them. Germline CDR1 and CDR2: MNHEY and SVGAGI. The CDR3 spells CASTGGSSGNTIYF. CDR3 sequence (DNA): TGTGCCAGCACCGGCGGAAGCTCTGGAAACACCATATATTTT.

The chain links TRBV7-9 to TRBJ2-5; D remains ambiguous. The V gene's germline CDR1 is SEHNR and CDR2 FQNEAQ (reference sequence). The CDR3 is made up of 12 amino acids. V was clipped by 5 bases and J by 2 bases, with 6 bases between them. This chain's CDR3 is CASSPPQETQYF. The CDR3 DNA follows: TGTGCCAGCAGCCCGCCTCAAGAGACCCAGTACTTC. Drawing the rest from reference TRBV7-9 and TRBJ2-5, the complete variable domain is DTGVSQNPRHKITKRGQNVTFRCDPISEHNRLYWYRQTLGQGPEFLTYFQNEAQLEKSRLLSDRFSAERPKGSFSTLEIQRTEQGDSAMYLCASSPPQETQYFGPGTRLLVL.

The chain links TRBV5-5 to TRBJ1-4; D remains unclear. There are 14 residues in the CDR3. Trimming shortened V by 2 bases and J by 5 bases, and 10 bases separated the two germline ends. Germline V gene lookup returns CDR1 SGHKS and CDR2 YYEKEE (reference sequence). The CDR3 spells CASSFSRGNEKLFF. CDR3 sequence (DNA): TGTGCCAGCAGCTTTTCACGGGGAAATGAAAAACTGTTTTTT.

The J gene is TRBJ2-1, the V gene TRBV10-1; D uncertain. Germline values: CDR1 WNHNN, CDR2 SYGVQD (reference sequence). The CDR3 is 13 amino acids. V was clipped by 5 bases and J by 8 bases, with 13 bases between them. CDR3 region: CASSSRTVHEQFF. In DNA, the CDR3 is TGCGCCAGCAGTAGTAGAACTGTGCATGAGCAGTTCTTC.

Here the CDR3 reads CSPSLGVTYNNEQFF. The CDR3 nucleotides are TGCAGCCCCTCCCTCGGGGTAACCTATAACAATGAGCAGTTCTTC. This chain connects TRBV29-1 to TRBJ2-1, with D possibly being TRBD2 (5 bases). V was cut by 8 bases and J by 5 bases, with 22 bases left in between. The CDR3 is 15 amino acids. Germline loops: CDR1 SQVTM, CDR2 ANQGSEA.

The chain links TRBV4-1 to TRBJ2-7, with D perhaps matching TRBD1 or TRBD2 (5 bases each). The length of the CDR3 is 16 residues. CDR1 MGHRA and CDR2 YSYEKL come from the germline V gene. Deletions cut 3 bases from V and 3 bases from J, with 18 bases between. CDR3 coding DNA: TGCGCCAGCAGCCACTTATCTCGGGACGCTATCTACGAGCAGTACTTC. This translates into CASSHLSRDAIYEQYF.

V usage is TRBV5-1 and J usage is TRBJ2-1; no clear D gene. Germline-derived CDR1 and CDR2 are SGHRS and YFSETQ. V was trimmed by 1 base and J by 10 bases, leaving 6 bases between them. CDR3 size: 11 residues. The CDR3: CASSLYYEQFF. The CDR3 DNA is TGCGCCAGCAGCTTGTATTACGAGCAGTTCTTC.

The V call is TRBV11-2, the J call TRBJ2-7, with 7 bases fitting TRBD2. J was trimmed by 0 bases and V by 1 base; bases with no gene match: 3. This CDR3 is 15 amino acids long. Per germline, CDR1 SGHAT and CDR2 FQNNGV. CDR3 loop: CASSLAGGSSYEQYF. In DNA, the CDR3 is TGTGCCAGCAGCTTAGCCGGCGGGAGCTCCTACGAGCAGTACTTC.

The rearrangement joins TRBV13 to TRBJ1-5; D not certain. This CDR3 contains 14 residues. Germline V gene data show CDR1 as PRHDT and CDR2 as FYEKMQ (reference sequence). The germline V and J ends were trimmed by 5 bases and 1 base, with 9 bases remaining between them. CDR3 in DNA: TGTGCCAGCAGCCCGGCTGGGAGCAATCAGCCCCAGCATTTT. Its translation: CASSPAGSNQPQHF.

This chain connects TRBV2 to TRBJ1-1, with D unclear. Trimming took off 4 bases at V and 3 bases at J, with 21 bases between the two ends. The CDR3 loop spans 17 amino acids. The germline gives CDR1 SNHLY, CDR2 FYNNEI. The CDR3 is CASSVNERVETYTEAFF. The CDR3 region has the DNA TGTGCCAGCAGTGTGAACGAGAGGGTTGAGACGTACACTGAAGCTTTCTTT.

The table lists this clone with a count of one. This sequence joins TRBV19 and TRBJ2-7; no definite D call. CDR1 is LNHDA, CDR2 SQIVND, per germline (reference sequence). The CDR3 totals 14 residues. The V end lost 9 bases, the J end lost 2 bases, and 17 bases lay between the germline ends. CDR3 region: CASSQASEAYEQYF. CDR3 DNA: TGTGCCAGCAGCCAAGCGTCTGAGGCCTACGAGCAGTACTTC.

In DNA form, the CDR3 reads TGTGCCAGCAGTTCGACAGTGAATAGCGGTGAAGCTTTCTTT. Translating gives CASSSTVNSGEAFF. This chain uses TRBV6-1 with TRBJ1-1; perhaps TRBD1 as D (5 bases). The CDR3 is made up of 14 amino acids. Germline CDR1 and CDR2: MNHNS and SASEGT. The V end lost 5 bases, the J end lost 7 bases, and 17 bases lay between the germline ends.

The genes are TRBV28 and TRBJ1-2; the match to TRBD1 covers 7 bases. The CDR3 has 12 residues. CDR1 is MDHEN and CDR2 is SYDVKM in the germline V gene. J lost 8 bases, V lost 6 bases, and 6 bases had no gene match. This CDR3 is CASSQGVAGYTF. For the CDR3, the DNA is TGTGCCAGCAGCCAGGGGGTGGCAGGCTACACCTTC.

The chain couples TRBV6-4 to TRBJ2-1; 12 bases align to TRBD2. V lost 5 bases, J lost 5 bases, and 10 bases stayed unmatched. The germline V gene encodes CDR1 MRHNA and CDR2 SNTAGT. This CDR3 region has 17 residues. As DNA, the CDR3 is TGTGCCAGCAGTAATTGGTATCGGACTAGCGGGAACAATGAGCAGTTCTTC. It specifies CASSNWYRTSGNNEQFF.

V usage is TRBV27 and J usage is TRBJ1-2; tentative D call: TRBD1 (5 bases). Germline V gene sequence: CDR1 MNHEY, CDR2 SMNVEV (reference sequence). The CDR3 totals 15 residues. V lost 0 bases and J lost 3, with 11 bases in between. The CDR3, as DNA: TGTGCCAGCAGTTTATCGGGGCATCGGGACTATGGCTACACCTTC. This codes for CASSLSGHRDYGYTF.

The chain carries TRBV2 and TRBJ1-4; weak D call: TRBD1 (6 bases). The CDR3 contains 14 residues. Germline values: CDR1 SNHLY, CDR2 FYNNEI. V was shortened by 2 bases and J by 7 bases, with 11 bases between the two germline ends. This chain's CDR3 is CASSEQGIREKLFF. The CDR3 DNA is TGTGCCAGCAGTGAACAGGGGATTCGTGAAAAACTGTTTTTT.

The sample holds one count of this clone. In DNA form, the CDR3 reads TGTGCCACCAGCAGAGATCTGGGAGCCGGTCGGTGGGAGCTGTTTTTT. Its protein is CATSRDLGAGRWELFF. The genes are TRBV15 and TRBJ2-2; D perhaps matches TRBD2 (5 bases). Germline values: CDR1 LNHNV, CDR2 YYDKDF (reference sequence). Trimming stripped 0 bases from V and 9 bases from J, with 17 bases between. This CDR3 is 16 amino acids long.

The V gene is TRBV5-4, the J gene TRBJ1-1; D call uncertain. This CDR3 has 13 residues. Germline V gene sequence: CDR1 SGHNT, CDR2 YYREEE (reference sequence). Trimming removed 1 base at V and 5 bases at J, with 9 bases between. CDR3 nucleotide sequence: TGTGCCAGCAGCTTGATAGGTGGAACTGAAGCTTTCTTT. It specifies CASSLIGGTEAFF. The complete variable domain, with remaining parts taken from reference TRBV5-4 and TRBJ1-1, reads ETGVTQSPTHLIKTRGQQVTLRCSSQSGHNTVSWYQQALGQGPQFIFQYYREEENGRGNFPPRFSGLQFPNYSSELNVNALELDDSALYLCASSLIGGTEAFFGQGTRLTVV.

V usage is TRBV5-1 and J usage is TRBJ1-1, with a possible D match to TRBD1 (5 bases). The germline V and J ends were trimmed by 7 bases and 1 base, with 11 bases remaining between them. This CDR3 is built from 13 residues. Germline V gene lookup returns CDR1 SGHRS and CDR2 YFSETQ. CDR3 DNA: TGCGCCAGCGGACAAACAGGGAACACTGAAGCTTTCTTT. Its protein is CASGQTGNTEAFF.

With respect to this clone: Germline and junction disagree at one end, which may indicate a read error. V and J are TRBV11-2 and TRBJ2-4, with 10 bases aligning to TRBD2. CDR1 is SGHAT, CDR2 FQNNGV, per germline. CDR3 length equals 11 residues. CDR3 amino acids: CASSSGTSENF. For the CDR3, the DNA is TGTGCCAGCAGCTCAGGGACTAGCGAGAACTTC.

This chain uses TRBV2 with TRBJ1-5; TRBD1 agrees at 7 bases. Germline CDR1 and CDR2: SNHLY and FYNNEI. The junction had 9 bases not matched to a gene; V was cut back by 6 bases and J by 4 bases. The CDR3 spans 15 residues. The CDR3 coding sequence is TGTGCCAGCAGGACCTCCGGGACAGTTAATCAGCCCCAGCATTTT. Amino acid sequence: CASRTSGTVNQPQHF.

The chain has TRBV2 and TRBJ2-2, with TRBD1 as a possible D gene (5 bases). Germline CDR1 and CDR2: SNHLY and FYNNEI. V was pared by 4 bases and J by 2 bases, with 11 bases between. This CDR3 has 15 residues. The CDR3 spells CASSATATNTGELFF. For the CDR3, the DNA is TGTGCCAGCAGTGCGACAGCCACCAACACCGGGGAGCTGTTTTTT.

The V gene is TRBV27, the J gene TRBJ1-1, with D perhaps matching TRBD1 (5 bases). From germline, CDR1 is MNHEY and CDR2 SMNVEV (reference sequence). Trimming took 6 bases from V and 4 from J, leaving 15 bases between them. This CDR3 spans 14 amino acids. CDR3 nucleotide sequence: TGTGCCAGCAGGGCAGGGAAAGGGAGCACTGAAGCTTTCTTT. Encoded protein: CASRAGKGSTEAFF.

This clone has only one observation. Written as DNA, the CDR3 is TGTGCCAGCAGTTTATCGGGACAGGGCATGAACACTGAAGCTTTCTTT. Its translation: CASSLSGQGMNTEAFF. The rearrangement joins TRBV27 to TRBJ1-1; 9 bases match TRBD1. This CDR3 is 16 amino acids long. Germline V gene sequence: CDR1 MNHEY, CDR2 SMNVEV (reference sequence). Trimming took 0 bases from V and 0 from J; bases not matched to a gene: 2.